This passage covers 15 T cell receptor beta chains from one sample sequenced in a study of OX40 agonist ivuxolimab in advanced cancers. Assay used: immunoSEQ multiplex PCR; TCRdb lists only in-frame clones, some missing. The repertoire includes about 65,000 clones, approximately 89% of them detected once, and about 1% sits in the top ten. The specimen was CD4+ or CD8+ T cells sorted from blood, collected in a trial of the OX40 agonist ivuxolimab. The receptors stem from an adult with an advanced solid tumor such as melanoma, head and neck, liver or kidney cancer.

The chain recombines TRBV2 with TRBJ1-5; D not certain. Germline loops: CDR1 SNHLY, CDR2 FYNNEI. This CDR3 is 13 amino acids long. Trimming took off 4 bases at V and 6 bases at J, with 10 bases between the two ends. CDR3 coding DNA: TGTGCCAGCAGTGTAATTCGGAGTCAGCCCCAGCATTTT. Protein product: CASSVIRSQPQHF.

The chain links TRBV6-1 to TRBJ2-5; D gene unclear. Germline V lookup: CDR1 MNHNS, CDR2 SASEGT. The CDR3 covers 14 residues. V lost 2 bases and J lost 1, with 8 bases in between. CDR3 protein: CASSEMAPQETQYF. The CDR3, as DNA: TGTGCCAGCAGTGAAATGGCTCCCCAAGAGACCCAGTACTTC.

This clone was recorded only once. The rearrangement uses TRBV15 and TRBJ2-1; 7 nucleotides agree with TRBD1. The ends lost 3 bases at V and 6 bases at J; junction bases unmatched: 14. The CDR3 has 17 residues. Germline values: CDR1 LNHNV, CDR2 YYDKDF (reference sequence). CDR3 nucleotides: TGTGCCACCAGCAGGTACCAGGGGGACCTGGGCGGCAATGAGCAGTTCTTC. The encoded protein is CATSRYQGDLGGNEQFF.

This chain connects TRBV5-4 to TRBJ1-1; D ambiguous. The CDR3 runs 15 residues. V was trimmed by 2 bases and J by 0 bases, leaving 11 bases between them. In germline, CDR1 is SGHNT, CDR2 YYREEE (reference sequence). The CDR3 protein is CASSFLGQMNTEAFF. The CDR3, as DNA: TGTGCCAGCAGCTTCCTCGGTCAAATGAACACTGAAGCTTTCTTT.

The rearrangement joins TRBV25-1 to TRBJ1-2; D unresolved. This CDR3 is 13 amino acids long. The V end was cut by 3 bases, the J end by 4 bases, with 9 bases between. Germline values: CDR1 MGHDK, CDR2 SYGVNS. Here the CDR3 DNA reads TGTGCCAGCAGTGATTCCCCCTTCTATGGCTACACCTTC. Protein product: CASSDSPFYGYTF.

The chain links TRBV5-1 to TRBJ1-3, with no clear D. The CDR3 consists of 16 residues. CDR1 and CDR2 (germline): SGHRS, YFSETQ. V lost 4 bases to trimming and J lost 0 bases, with 14 bases between them. CDR3 in amino acids: CASSPEALTSGNTIYF. The CDR3 DNA follows: TGCGCCAGCAGCCCGGAGGCTCTGACCTCTGGAAACACCATATATTTT.

The genes are TRBV29-1 and TRBJ1-2, with D hard to call. Deletions cut 4 bases from V and 2 bases from J, with 5 bases between. The germline CDR1 and CDR2 sequences are SQVTM and ANQGSEA. The CDR3 consists of 11 residues. For the CDR3, the DNA is TGCAGCGTTGGTCAGAACTATGGCTACACCTTC. It yields the protein CSVGQNYGYTF.

The CDR3 DNA reads TGTGCCAGCAGCCCGGGACAGGGCCGGACTAACACAGATACGCAGTATTTT. Translation gives CASSPGQGRTNTDTQYF. The chain has TRBV7-9 and TRBJ2-3, with 9 bases that match TRBD1. J was trimmed by 2 bases and V by 5 bases; bases with no gene match: 11. CDR3 size: 17 residues. The germline V gene has CDR1 SEHNR and CDR2 FQNEAQ (reference sequence).

The CDR3 bases are TGTGCCAGCAGTTTGGACGTCAATCAGCCCCAGCATTTT. As protein: CASSLDVNQPQHF. The chain carries TRBV2 and TRBJ1-5; D is unresolved. This CDR3 has 13 residues. The V and J ends lost 5 bases and 3 bases respectively, with 8 bases between them. CDR1 and CDR2 from the germline V gene are SNHLY and FYNNEI.

The rearrangement links TRBV30 to TRBJ2-1, with 9 bases identical to TRBD2. The germline V gene has CDR1 GTSNPN and CDR2 SVGIG (reference sequence). With 2 bases clipped from V and 7 bases from J, the junction kept 9 bases outside the gene matches. The CDR3 length is 15 residues. The CDR3, as DNA: TGTGCCTGGAGTCGCGCGGGGGGGCTCGGTAATGAGCAGTTCTTC. Its protein is CAWSRAGGLGNEQFF.

The chain joins TRBV6-5 to TRBJ1-2, with D uncertain. Between the trimmed V and J ends, which lost 0 bases and 5 bases, there was a span of 10 bases. The germline V gene has CDR1 MNHEY and CDR2 SVGAGI. The CDR3 loop spans 14 amino acids. CDR3 DNA: TGTGCCAGCAGTTACTCATTTGGCCTATATGGCTACACCTTC. Amino acid sequence: CASSYSFGLYGYTF.

The genes are TRBV10-3 and TRBJ2-1; the D gene could be TRBD1 or TRBD2 (7 bases each). The ends were cut back, 6 bases at V and 4 bases at J, with 16 bases in the middle. This CDR3 is 15 amino acids long. The V gene's germline CDR1 is ENHRY and CDR2 SYGVKD. The CDR3 loop reads CAIRKGGTDYNEQFF. The CDR3 bases are TGTGCCATCAGGAAGGGAGGGACAGATTACAATGAGCAGTTCTTC.

The V gene is TRBV29-1, the J gene TRBJ1-1, with D possibly matching TRBD1 (5 bases). This CDR3 has 14 residues. V was shortened by 3 bases and J by 4 bases, with 15 bases between the two germline ends. The germline CDR1 and CDR2 sequences are SQVTM and ANQGSEA. CDR3: CSVDHGGSLTEAFF. CDR3 in DNA: TGCAGCGTTGACCACGGGGGTTCACTCACTGAAGCTTTCTTT.

The V call is TRBV5-1, the J call TRBJ2-5; D gene uncertain. Germline V gives CDR1 SGHRS, CDR2 YFSETQ. The CDR3 loop spans 13 amino acids. The V gene lost 4 bases and the J gene lost 1 base, with 8 bases spanning the gap. The CDR3, as DNA: TGCGCCAGCAGCGAGTATGCCCAAGAGACCCAGTACTTC. It is translated as CASSEYAQETQYF.

This clone was seen just once. This chain connects TRBV11-2 to TRBJ1-2; D is uncertain. V shed 3 bases and J shed 0 bases, with 8 bases lying between them. CDR1 and CDR2 (germline): SGHAT, FQNNGV. This CDR3 has 14 amino acids. The CDR3 loop reads CASSFLGPNYGYTF. The CDR3 DNA is TGTGCCAGCAGCTTTCTCGGTCCTAACTATGGCTACACCTTC.